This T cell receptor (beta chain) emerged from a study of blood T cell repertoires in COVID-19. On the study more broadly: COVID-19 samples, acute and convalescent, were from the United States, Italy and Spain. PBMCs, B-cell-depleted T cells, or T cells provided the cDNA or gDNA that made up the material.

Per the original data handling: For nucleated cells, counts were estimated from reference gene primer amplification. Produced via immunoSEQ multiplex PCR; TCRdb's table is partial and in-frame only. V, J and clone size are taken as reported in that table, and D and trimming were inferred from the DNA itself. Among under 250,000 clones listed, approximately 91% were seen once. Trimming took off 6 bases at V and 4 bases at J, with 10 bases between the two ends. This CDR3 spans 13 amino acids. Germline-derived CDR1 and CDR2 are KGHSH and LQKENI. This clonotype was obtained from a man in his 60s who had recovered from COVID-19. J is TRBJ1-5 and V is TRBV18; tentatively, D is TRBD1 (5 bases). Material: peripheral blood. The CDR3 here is CASSGGGNQPQHF. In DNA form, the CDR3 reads TGTGCCAGCTCGGGGGGGGGTAATCAGCCCCAGCATTTT.